The text below deals with one T cell receptor (beta chain). This entry is derived from a study of technical replicates of blood from several donors. Germline V gene data show CDR1 as SNHLY and CDR2 as FYNNEI. The CDR3 totals 17 residues. J lost 4 bases, V lost 7 bases, and 9 bases had no gene match. The protocol was immunoSEQ multiplex PCR, while the TCRdb copy is restricted to in-frame clones and leaves out a portion. The table includes tens of thousands of clones, 95% detected once. The origin of this receptor is a human donor in good health. J is TRBJ2-6 and V is TRBV2; 11 bases map to TRBD1. Sequenced material: T cells isolated from PBMCs. The CDR3 coding sequence is TGTGCCAGCAAGTGGACAGGGGGCGCGAAGGGGGCCAACGTCCTGACTTTC. Its protein product is CASKWTGGAKGANVLTF.